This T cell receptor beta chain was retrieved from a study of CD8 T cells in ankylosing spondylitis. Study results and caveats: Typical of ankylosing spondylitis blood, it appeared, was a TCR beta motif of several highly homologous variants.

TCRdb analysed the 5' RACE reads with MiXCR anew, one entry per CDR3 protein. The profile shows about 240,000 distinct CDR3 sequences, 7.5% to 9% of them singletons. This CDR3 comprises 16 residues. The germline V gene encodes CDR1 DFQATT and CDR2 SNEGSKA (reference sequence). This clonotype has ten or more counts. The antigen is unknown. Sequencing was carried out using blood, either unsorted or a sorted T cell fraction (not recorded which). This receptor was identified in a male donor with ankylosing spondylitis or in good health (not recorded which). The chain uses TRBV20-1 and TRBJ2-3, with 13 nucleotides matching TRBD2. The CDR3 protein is CKALLAGGPIGDTQYF. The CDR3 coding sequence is TGCAAGGCCTTACTAGCGGGGGGGCCAATTGGAGATACGCAGTATTTT.